One sample yielded the 21 T cell receptor delta chains listed below, sequenced in a study of γδ T cells in repeated Plasmodium falciparum infection. Bulk repertoires came from Vgamma9/Vdelta2+ or Vdelta2-negative gammadelta T cells flow-sorted from PBMC. TCRdb re-processed the multiplex PCR reads using CATT. The sample lists roughly 86,000 delta-chain clones, 1.4% seen once, with 7% to 9.5% in the top ten. Sequenced sample: gamma-delta T cells from blood. The receptors stem from a pool of human donors (malaria-infected and uninfected, not separated).

This clone was seen a few times. TCRdb attributes to this sequence the protein of a much larger clone, which differs from the DNA translation at residue 4; a read error is likely, and the protein displayed is translated from the DNA. The chain carries TRDV2 and TRDJ1; D is possibly TRDD3 (5 bases). The J gene, not given by TCRdb, was assigned here from a germline match of the nucleotide sequence. Trimming stripped 5 bases from V and 0 bases from J, with 18 bases between. Germline CDR1 GEAIGNYY, CDR2 EKD. The CDR3 has 16 residues. The CDR3 sequence is CACGQLYGPYTDKLIF. In nucleotides, the CDR3 is TGTGCCTGTGGCCAACTATACGGTCCGTACACCGATAAACTCATCTTT.

This clone appeared a few times. This likely reflects a read error, since a far larger clone is one base away. Other DNA sequences from this sample encode an identical CDR3 as well. The chain carries TRDV1 and TRDJ1; 9 bases line up with TRDD3. Matching the DNA to germline supplied the J gene, which TCRdb does not give. Per the germline V gene, CDR1 is TSWWSYY and CDR2 is QGS. V trimming: 2 bases; J trimming: 0 bases; junction bases outside the gene matches: 25. The CDR3 has 23 residues. The CDR3 bases are TGTGCTCTTGGGGAAGATAGAAGAATTGTACTGGGGGACACGCTCCGATACACCGATAAACTCATCTTT. It codes for CALGEDRRIVLGDTLRYTDKLIF.

A remark on this clone: This likely reflects a read error, since a far larger clone is one base away. The rearrangement joins TRDV1 to TRDJ1; 10 nucleotides align to TRDD3. TCRdb lists no J gene, so it was determined here by aligning the DNA to germline. The CDR3 runs 31 residues. The germline gives CDR1 TSWWSYY, CDR2 QGS. V was clipped by 1 base and J by 0 bases; unmatched bases: 47. Here the CDR3 DNA reads TGTGCTCTTGGGGAACCAAGGCGGGGCCCTCCTACGACTATACTGGGGCCATGTTCATGGGGGATACTTTTTTACACCGATAAACTCATCTTT. It encodes CALGEPRRGPPTTILGPCSWGILFYTDKLIF.

As for this clone: This DNA's translation differs at residue 4 from TCRdb's protein, which comes from a much larger clone; a read error is likely, and the protein shown is translated from the DNA. The gene calls are TRDV2 and TRDJ3, with TRDD3 matching over 10 bases. Germline matching of the DNA provided the J gene here, since TCRdb leaves it blank. Trimming at V came to 5 bases and at J to 0 bases, leaving 12 bases not matched to a gene. Looked up from germline, CDR1 is GEAIGNYY and CDR2 is EKD. CDR3 length equals 20 residues. As DNA, the CDR3 is TGTGCCTGTGGCACTTTTACTGGGGGATCGGACTCCTGGGACACCCGACAGATGTTTTTC. Protein: CACGTFTGGSDSWDTRQMFF.

Details on this clone: The TCRdb record carries a much larger clone's protein, which differs from this DNA's translation at residue 20; a read error is the likely cause, and the protein listed here is the DNA translation. The rearrangement uses TRDV1 and TRDJ3; perhaps D is TRDD2 or TRDD3 (7 bases each). No J gene is reported in TCRdb; it was inferred here by comparing the DNA with germline. The CDR3 is 24 residues long. CDR1 and CDR2 from the germline V gene are TSWWSYY and QGS. The CDR3 here is CALGECSYAYWGSLGSWDTQQMFF. DNA for the CDR3: TGTGCTCTTGGGGAATGTTCCTACGCCTACTGGGGATCCCTCGGCTCCTGGGACACCCAACAGATGTTTTTC.

This clone was detected ten times or more. The protein that TCRdb holds for this DNA derives from a much larger clone and differs from the translated DNA at residue 5, which likely indicates a read error; the protein shown here is translated from the DNA. The rearrangement uses TRAV38-2/DV8 and TRDJ1, with TRDD2 as a possible D gene (5 bases). This CDR3 is built from 17 residues. V was clipped by 4 bases and J by 0 bases, with 19 bases between them. Germline V gene lookup returns CDR1 TSESDYY and CDR2 QEAYKQQN. CDR3 nucleotide sequence: TGTGCTTATAGGGCCCACCCTACGGCCCCCTACACCGATAAACTCATCTTT. The encoded protein is CAYRAHPTAPYTDKLIF.

The chain has TRDV1 and TRDJ1; 10 bases map to TRDD3. TCRdb gives no J gene; it was assigned here by matching the DNA to germline. This CDR3 comprises 23 residues. The V and J ends lost 2 bases and 0 bases, in that order; junction bases with no gene match: 24. The V gene's germline CDR1 is TSWWSYY and CDR2 QGS. CDR3 residues: CALGEVFGKTRYWGIPYTDKLIF. The CDR3 DNA sequence: TGTGCTCTTGGGGAAGTCTTCGGAAAAACGCGGTACTGGGGGATTCCGTACACCGATAAACTCATCTTT.

This clone appeared a few times. TCRdb's protein for this DNA is that of a much larger clone and differs from the translation at residue 4, likely a read error; the protein shown is the DNA translation. The chain joins TRDV2 to TRDJ1; 13 bases fit TRDD3. TCRdb does not report a J gene; here it was assigned by matching the DNA to germline references. Germline-derived CDR1 and CDR2 are GEAIGNYY and EKD. V was pared by 5 bases and J by 0 bases, with 17 bases of the junction left unmatched. The CDR3 loop spans 20 amino acids. The CDR3 sequence: CACGTKYWGIRALYTDKLIF. The CDR3 DNA is TGTGCCTGTGGCACTAAGTACTGGGGGATACGCGCCCTGTACACCGATAAACTCATCTTT.

This sequence joins TRDV1 and TRDJ1; TRDD3 is a possible D gene (6 bases). TCRdb offers no J gene call, so here the DNA was matched to germline to obtain one. Germline V gene sequence: CDR1 TSWWSYY, CDR2 QGS. V was trimmed by 0 bases and J by 0 bases, leaving 23 bases between them. The CDR3 length is 20 residues. The CDR3 sequence: CALGELVGTWGVLYTDKLIF. In DNA form, the CDR3 reads TGTGCTCTTGGGGAACTAGTTGGTACGTGGGGGGTCCTGTACACCGATAAACTCATCTTT.

Only a few counts were recorded for this clone. A far larger clone is just one base off, so this is likely a read error. The V and J genes are TRDV2 and TRDJ1; D not resolved. No J segment appears in TCRdb, so it was assigned here by matching the sequence to germline. CDR1 is GEAIGNYY, CDR2 EKD, per germline. This CDR3 is 14 amino acids long. Deletions cut 3 bases from V and 5 bases from J, with 15 bases between. The CDR3 DNA reads TGTGCCTGTGACTCACTAACGACCTCTGATAAACTCATCTTT. Its translation: CACDSLTTSDKLIF.

This clone has a count of ten or more. This DNA's translation differs at residue 13 from TCRdb's protein, which comes from a much larger clone; a read error is likely, and the protein shown is translated from the DNA. The chain combines TRDV1 with TRDJ1; 9 bases are shared with TRDD3. In germline, CDR1 is TSWWSYY, CDR2 QGS. J lost 0 bases, V lost 3 bases, and 17 bases had no gene match. The CDR3 has 20 amino acids. CDR3 in DNA: TGTGCTCTTGGGGAGGCTAGGAGGCTGGGGGATCCTCGGTACACCGATAAACTCATCTTT. The encoded protein is CALGEARRLGDPRYTDKLIF.

A few counts support this clone. The translation of this DNA and the TCRdb protein of a much larger clone differ at residue 7, probably owing to a read error; the protein shown here is translated from the DNA. The chain links TRDV1 to TRDJ1; 13 nucleotides agree with TRDD3. Germline V gives CDR1 TSWWSYY, CDR2 QGS. The CDR3 is 21 amino acids. Unmatched junction bases numbered 20, after V lost 4 bases and J lost 3 bases. The CDR3 spells CALGAPPYVSLLGDTADKLIF. The CDR3 coding sequence is TGTGCTCTTGGGGCCCCTCCCTACGTATCCCTACTGGGGGATACGGCCGATAAACTCATCTTT.

This clone was recorded a few times. TCRdb has a much larger clone's protein, which differs at residue 4 from the translation of this DNA, likely because of a read error; what is shown is the protein translated from the DNA. The V and J genes are TRDV2 and TRDJ1; D is perhaps TRDD2 (9 bases). The J gene, left out of TCRdb, was set here by checking the DNA against germline. The CDR3 has 19 amino acids. CDR1 is GEAIGNYY and CDR2 is EKD in the germline V gene. The germline V and J ends were trimmed by 6 bases and 0 bases, with 28 bases remaining between them. The CDR3 nucleotides read TGTGCCTGTAACATTGTCCTTCCTACCGGGGATACCCACACCGATAAACTCATCTTT. Translated: CACNIVLPTGDTHTDKLIF.

This clone was seen ten or more times. For this DNA, TCRdb reports the protein of a much larger clone, which diverges at residue 3, most likely from a read error; the protein presented here is translated directly from the DNA. This CDR3 is CAIGELTWTDKLIF. The CDR3 bases are TGTGCTATTGGGGAACTGACATGGACCGATAAACTCATCTTT. The chain links TRDV1 to TRDJ1; D may be TRDD3 (5 bases). The CDR3 spans 14 residues. The V gene's germline CDR1 is TSWWSYY and CDR2 QGS.

This clone occurred a few times. A far larger clone differs by one base, so this is likely a read error. Within the sample, other DNA sequences also encode this same CDR3. The genes are TRDV1 and TRDJ1, with 9 bases identical to TRDD3. Germline V gene sequence: CDR1 TSWWSYY, CDR2 QGS. V lost 3 bases, J lost 8 bases, and 28 bases stayed unmatched. The CDR3 extends over 21 amino acids. The CDR3 DNA sequence: TGTGCTCTTGGGGAGCTTAATAATATTTATAATCTCCTGGGGGATCGGGAAAAACTCATCTTT. Its protein product is CALGELNNIYNLLGDREKLIF.

With regard to this clone: TCRdb pairs this DNA with a much larger clone's protein that differs at residue 9, likely a read error; the protein shown was translated from the DNA. This same CDR3 is encoded by further DNA sequences in the sample. This rearrangement joins TRDV2 to TRDJ1; 8 bases are a match to TRDD3. Matching the DNA to germline supplied the J gene, which TCRdb does not give. J was trimmed by 1 base and V by 3 bases; bases with no gene match: 6. The CDR3 is 15 residues long. Germline V CDR1 and CDR2: GEAIGNYY, EKD. CDR3 DNA sequence: TGTGCCTGTGACCTACTGGGGGGCGGCACCGATAAACTCATCTTT. Translating it yields CACDLLGGGTDKLIF.

A word on this clone: TCRdb shows a much larger clone's protein in place of this DNA's translation, and the two differ at residues 9 and 14, likely through a read error; the protein shown is translated from the DNA. For the V gene the call is TRDV2; the J gene has no call; the table calls TRDD3, which could not be checked here. The CDR3 is 15 residues long. Germline V lookup: CDR1 GEAIGNYY, CDR2 EKD. The CDR3 spells CACDLLGDRTDKLTF. In nucleotides, the CDR3 is TGTGCCTGTGACCTCCTGGGGGATAGGACCGATAAACTCACCTTT.

Many counts were recorded for this clone. The chain links TRDV2 to TRDJ1; 13 nucleotides align to TRDD3. This CDR3 is 21 amino acids long. The ends lost 1 base at V and 0 bases at J; junction bases unmatched: 16. CDR1 and CDR2 from the germline V gene are GEAIGNYY and EKD. The CDR3 is CACDTAYWGIRDTPYTDKLIF. The CDR3 bases are TGTGCCTGTGACACGGCGTACTGGGGGATACGCGATACCCCATACACCGATAAACTCATCTTT.

About this clone: It differs at one base from a far larger clone, so likely a read error. Other nucleotide sequences from this sample produce the same CDR3. The V and J genes are TRAV38-2/DV8 and TRDJ1, with D perhaps matching TRDD2 (5 bases). The J gene is absent in TCRdb and was assigned here via DNA matching to germline. The CDR3 covers 17 residues. Germline V lookup: CDR1 TSESDYY, CDR2 QEAYKQQN. CDR3 DNA: TGTGCTTACAGGACCCACCCTACGGCCCCCTACACCGATAAACTCATCTTT. Residues: CAYRTHPTAPYTDKLIF.

Regarding this clone: TCRdb pairs this DNA with a much larger clone's protein that differs at residue 6, likely a read error; the protein shown was translated from the DNA. The chain has TRDV1 and TRDJ1; D is perhaps TRDD3 (5 bases). TCRdb supplies no J gene; here it was assigned by aligning the nucleotide sequence to germline. V shed 3 bases and J shed 2 bases, with 13 bases lying between them. Germline values: CDR1 TSWWSYY, CDR2 QGS. The CDR3 totals 15 residues. The chain's CDR3 is CALGDYYGETDKLIF. The CDR3 DNA is TGTGCTCTTGGGGATTACTACGGGGAAACCGATAAACTCATCTTT.

This clone was observed a handful of times. TCRdb's listed protein matches a much larger clone and diverges from this DNA's translation at residue 5, likely through a read error; the protein shown comes from the DNA. V gene TRDV2 combines with J gene TRDJ1; 9 bases are shared with TRDD3. TCRdb lists no J gene, so it was determined here by aligning the DNA to germline. Germline V gene data show CDR1 as GEAIGNYY and CDR2 as EKD. The V gene end was trimmed by 3 bases and the J gene end by 2 bases; junction bases not matched to a gene: 15. The CDR3 runs 18 residues. CDR3 bases: TGTGCCTGTGACGCCTTCCGCACACCTGGGGGATCAACCGATAAACTCATCTTT. Encoded protein: CACDAFRTPGGSTDKLIF.